This T cell receptor beta chain was observed in a study of T-cell reconstitution after alpha-beta-depleted transplantation in children. Study results and limitations: Some patients owed their high day-60 TCRbeta diversity to surviving recipient T cells and thymic progenitors. Counts and diversity of T cells one year after transplant came mostly from newly produced T cells. Roughly two months post-transplant, alpha-beta T cells reportedly originated from several hundred graft clones that had expanded.

This clonotype has at least ten counts. Its antigen is unknown. V was clipped by 3 bases and J by 2 bases; unmatched bases: 1. Germline lookup yields CDR1 SGHTS and CDR2 YDEGEE. This CDR3 comprises 13 residues. Unique molecular identifiers were used in preparing the TCRbeta library. TCRdb re-derived calls from the PCR reads in MiXCR, one entry per CDR3 protein. The sample consists of about 220,000 distinct CDR3 sequences, approximately 17% of them appearing once. The sequence came from a male patient aged 2 to 10 who had a stem cell transplant for acute lymphoblastic leukemia, so the T cells may come from the graft donor. The genes are TRBV5-8 and TRBJ2-5; TRBD1 matches at 7 bases. The source was PBMCs, mostly from graft donor cells, collected 360 days after TCRalphabeta/CD19-depleted stem cell transplant. In DNA, the CDR3 is TGTGCCAGCAGCTCGGACAGGCAAGAGACCCAGTACTTC. Its protein product is CASSSDRQETQYF.